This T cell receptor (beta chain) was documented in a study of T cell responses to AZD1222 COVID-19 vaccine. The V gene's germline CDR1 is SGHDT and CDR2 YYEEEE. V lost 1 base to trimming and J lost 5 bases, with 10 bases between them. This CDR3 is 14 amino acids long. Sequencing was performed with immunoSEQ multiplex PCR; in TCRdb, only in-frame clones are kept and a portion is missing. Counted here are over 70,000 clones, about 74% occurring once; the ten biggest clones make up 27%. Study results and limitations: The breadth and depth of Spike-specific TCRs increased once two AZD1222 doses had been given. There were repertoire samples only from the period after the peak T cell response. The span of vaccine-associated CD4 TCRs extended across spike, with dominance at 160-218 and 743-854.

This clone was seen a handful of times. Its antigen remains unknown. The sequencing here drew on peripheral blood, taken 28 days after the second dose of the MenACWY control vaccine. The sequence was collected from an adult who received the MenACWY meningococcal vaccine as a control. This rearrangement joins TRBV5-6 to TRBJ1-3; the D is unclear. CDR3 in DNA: TGTGCCAGCAGCTTGATGGGGATAAGAAACACCATATATTTT. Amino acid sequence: CASSLMGIRNTIYF.